The 5 T cell receptor beta chains presented below share a single source sample, sequenced in a study of metastatic and nonmetastatic thyroid tumors. All patients were untreated before thyroid surgery. TCRdb re-clonotyped the PCR reads via MiXCR. Of about 70,000 clones in the sample, about 17% were seen once. The sample consisted of blood. These receptors all come from a female donor with papillary thyroid cancer or a benign thyroid nodule (not recorded which). Some clones in this sample may be carry-over from other donors' samples.

This clone has ten or more counts. The genes are TRBV3-1 and TRBJ2-1; no clear D gene. This CDR3 is built from 13 residues. CDR1 is LGHDT, CDR2 YNNKEL, per germline (reference sequence). The germline V and J ends were trimmed by 2 bases and 6 bases, with 8 bases remaining between them. The CDR3 DNA reads as TGTGCCAGCAGCCAATTCGGTAGCAATGAGCAGTTCTTC. Translation: CASSQFGSNEQFF.

CDR3 DNA: TGTGCCAGCAGCTTAGTTCACACTGAAGCTTTCTTT. Amino acid sequence: CASSLVHTEAFF. The rearrangement joins TRBV7-8 to TRBJ1-1; D not resolved. This CDR3 contains 12 residues. The germline V gene has CDR1 SGHVS and CDR2 FQNEAQ. Trimming cost V 1 base and J 3 bases, with 3 bases left between them.

The table lists this clone with many counts. V usage is TRBV6-6 and J usage is TRBJ2-7; D is uncertain. The CDR3 sequence is 15 residues long. The V end lost 2 bases, the J end lost 2 bases, and 13 bases lay between the germline ends. CDR1 and CDR2 (germline): MNHNY, SVGAGI (reference sequence). CDR3 sequence: CASSYGSVSTYEQYF. CDR3 in DNA: TGTGCCAGCAGTTACGGCAGCGTCTCGACCTACGAGCAGTACTTC.

This clone was seen repeatedly, ten times or more. V is TRBV3-1 and J is TRBJ1-1; possible D gene TRBD1, 5 bases. CDR1 LGHDT and CDR2 YNNKEL come from the germline V gene (reference sequence). V was pared by 1 base and J by 11 bases, with 17 bases between. The CDR3 is made up of 14 amino acids. The CDR3 loop is CASSQGGTNLEAFF. CDR3 bases: TGTGCCAGCAGCCAAGGAGGGACGAATCTTGAGGCTTTCTTT.

This clone was found many times. The CDR3 DNA reads TGCAGTGCTCTGATCCGGGTCCCGGTGGAACGGGAGGGTGTCAATGAGCAGTTCTTC. The encoded protein is CSALIRVPVEREGVNEQFF. This chain links TRBV20-1 with TRBJ2-1; 8 positions match TRBD2. V lost 5 bases to trimming and J lost 6 bases; unmatched junction nucleotides: 24. The germline V gene encodes CDR1 DFQATT and CDR2 SNEGSKA (reference sequence). The CDR3 has 19 amino acids.